The 20 T cell receptor beta chains in this list originate from one sample, sequenced in a study of blood T cell repertoires in COVID-19 (dated by TCRdb to 2018 to 2020). Receptors were amplified or captured by the immunoSEQ multiplex PCR assay. This is the immuneACCESS table as TCRdb keeps it, with only in-frame sequences that have V and J called. A part of the clones is gone; compared with another copy, unresolved V genes explain less than half, and the rest is unexplained. The sample table holds about 26,000 clones, of which about nine tenths were seen once. In total, the top ten clones hold 7.6% of the sample. The material sequenced was peripheral blood. Source of these receptors: a human donor in a cohort sampled during active COVID-19.

J is TRBJ2-3 and V is TRBV10-3, with D unclear. The germline gives CDR1 ENHRY, CDR2 SYGVKD. This CDR3 region has 15 residues. With 10 bases removed from V and 1 base from J, the gap between germline ends came to 18 bases. As DNA, the CDR3 is TGTGCCACCAAAGTTTACCAGGTCGGCACAGATACGCAGTATTTT. It translates to CATKVYQVGTDTQYF.

The CDR3 bases are TGCGCCAGCAGCTTGGTTACAGGGGGCGATGAAAAACTGTTTTTT. Its translation is CASSLVTGGDEKLFF. The rearrangement joins TRBV5-1 to TRBJ1-4; 9 bases match TRBD1. The junction had 3 bases not matched to a gene; V was cut back by 0 bases and J by 6 bases. The CDR3 runs to 15 residues. Germline CDR1 SGHRS, CDR2 YFSETQ.

CDR3 coding DNA: TGTGCCAGCAGCCGGACTAGCGGGGGGCCCAATGAGCAGTTCTTC. Residues: CASSRTSGGPNEQFF. The chain uses TRBV7-2 and TRBJ2-1; 14 bases map to TRBD2. Germline-derived CDR1 and CDR2 are SGHTA and FQGNSA. The CDR3 is made up of 15 amino acids. The ends lost 5 bases at V and 6 bases at J; junction bases unmatched: 3.

The rearrangement joins TRBV11-2 to TRBJ2-7, with 10 bases that match TRBD1. Trimming cost V 4 bases and J 6 bases; bases outside gene matches: 9. The CDR3 is made up of 15 amino acids. The germline CDR1 and CDR2 sequences are SGHAT and FQNNGV. CDR3 sequence reads: CASSSSTGGFVEQYF. The CDR3 DNA reads as TGTGCCAGCAGCTCCTCGACAGGGGGCTTTGTCGAGCAGTACTTC. Full variable domain (missing parts from reference TRBV11-2 and TRBJ2-7): EAGVAQSPRYKIIEKRQSVAFWCNPISGHATLYWYQQILGQGPKLLIQFQNNGVVDDSQLPKDRFSAERLKGVDSTLKIQPAKLEDSAVYLCASSSSTGGFVEQYFGPGTRLTVT.

This clone has only one observation. J is TRBJ2-2 and V is TRBV15, with 7 positions matching TRBD2. This CDR3 is built from 14 residues. With 7 bases clipped from V and 4 bases from J, the junction kept 6 bases outside the gene matches. Germline values: CDR1 LNHNV, CDR2 YYDKDF (reference sequence). CDR3 nucleotide sequence: TGTGCCACCACCTGGGGGGGGGTCACCGGGGAGCTGTTTTTT. Translated, it gives CATTWGGVTGELFF.

The chain's CDR3 is CASSPGAGLAGATQYF. The CDR3, as DNA: TGTGCCAGCAGCCCAGGAGCGGGACTAGCGGGGGCGACCCAGTACTTC. V and J are TRBV7-2 and TRBJ2-5, with 14 bases that match TRBD2. Germline assignment: CDR1 SGHTA and CDR2 FQGNSA. The J segment lost 7 bases and the V segment lost 5 bases, leaving 9 bases of the junction unmatched. The CDR3 loop spans 16 amino acids.

The chain is built from TRBV18 and TRBJ2-3, with a weak D call TRBD1 (5 bases). CDR1 and CDR2 (germline): KGHSH, LQKENI. The V and J ends lost 6 bases and 0 bases respectively, with 16 bases between them. CDR3 size: 16 residues. The DNA of the CDR3 is TGTGCCAGCTCCCCAGGGCTGGGCACTAGCACAGATACGCAGTATTTT. Translated: CASSPGLGTSTDTQYF.

This clone was seen more than once but under ten times. This chain joins TRBV2 and TRBJ1-5; the D gene is possibly TRBD1 (5 bases). Trimming cost V 3 bases and J 7 bases, with 16 bases left between them. Germline values: CDR1 SNHLY, CDR2 FYNNEI. This CDR3 spans 15 amino acids. CDR3 sequence reads: CASSERQGELQPQHF. The CDR3 DNA reads TGTGCCAGCAGTGAGAGGCAGGGCGAGCTCCAGCCCCAGCATTTT.

The rearrangement joins TRBV25-1 to TRBJ2-5; 7 positions agree with TRBD2. With V trimmed by 3 bases and J by 3 bases, 7 bases remained unmatched. Germline CDR1 and CDR2: MGHDK and SYGVNS. The CDR3 covers 15 residues. Here the CDR3 reads CASSDPSGGKETQYF. In nucleotides, the CDR3 is TGTGCCAGCAGTGACCCTTCGGGGGGTAAAGAGACCCAGTACTTC.

This chain links TRBV7-2 with TRBJ1-3; D unclear. This CDR3 comprises 15 residues. Germline V lookup: CDR1 SGHTA, CDR2 FQGNSA. The V and J ends lost 2 bases and 0 bases respectively, with 8 bases between them. CDR3 DNA sequence: TGTGCCAGCAGCTTACTTTTGAGCTCTGGAAACACCATATATTTT. It yields the protein CASSLLLSSGNTIYF.

V usage is TRBV7-2 and J usage is TRBJ2-4, with D possibly being TRBD1 (6 bases). V dropped 4 bases and J dropped 3 bases, with 10 bases sitting between them. Germline V gene data show CDR1 as SGHTA and CDR2 as FQGNSA. The CDR3 runs 14 residues. In DNA, the CDR3 is TGTGCCAGCAGCTACAGGGCATACAAAAACATTCAGTACTTC. Translation gives CASSYRAYKNIQYF. The variable domain in full, completed from reference TRBV7-2 and TRBJ2-4, reads GAGVSQSPSNKVTEKGKDVELRCDPISGHTALYWYRQSLGQGLEFLIYFQGNSAPDKSGLPSDRFSAERTGGSVSTLTIQRTQQEDSAVYLCASSYRAYKNIQYFGAGTRLSVL.

The V call is TRBV12-3 or TRBV12-4, the J call TRBJ1-2; D ambiguous. This CDR3 region has 13 residues. V dropped 5 bases and J dropped 4 bases, with 11 bases sitting between them. Here the CDR3 reads CASSTLSGYGYTF. CDR3 in DNA: TGTGCCAGCAGTACTTTATCGGGCTATGGCTACACCTTC.

The chain combines TRBV6-5 with TRBJ1-1; a weak D match, TRBD1 (5 bases). The CDR3 length is 13 residues. Trimming stripped 6 bases from V and 7 bases from J, with 15 bases between. From germline, CDR1 is MNHEY and CDR2 SVGAGI. CDR3 protein: CASRTGQRGEAFF. CDR3 nucleotide sequence: TGTGCCAGCAGAACAGGCCAAAGGGGTGAAGCTTTCTTT.

The chain has TRBV6-5 and TRBJ2-7, with TRBD1 matching over 10 bases. The CDR3 sequence is 15 residues long. Germline-derived CDR1 and CDR2 are MNHEY and SVGAGI. V shed 11 bases and J 4 bases; nucleotides not matched to a gene: 14. CDR3 amino acids: CAAKGGQGGSYEQYF. In nucleotides, the CDR3 is TGTGCCGCTAAAGGTGGACAGGGGGGTTCGTACGAGCAGTACTTC.

This chain links TRBV14 with TRBJ2-1; TRBD2 agrees at 7 bases. Germline V gene lookup returns CDR1 SGHDN and CDR2 FVKESK. This CDR3 spans 14 amino acids. Trimming took 4 bases from V and 3 from J; bases not matched to a gene: 3. This CDR3 reads CASSRLAVYNEQFF. The CDR3, as DNA: TGTGCCAGCAGCCGCCTAGCGGTCTACAATGAGCAGTTCTTC.

This rearrangement joins TRBV5-1 to TRBJ1-1; no firm D call. This CDR3 spans 12 amino acids. Trimming pared 4 bases from V and 0 bases from J, leaving 4 bases between. The germline V gene has CDR1 SGHRS and CDR2 YFSETQ. CDR3 nucleotides: TGCGCCAGCAGCGAGGTGAACACTGAAGCTTTCTTT. Translating it yields CASSEVNTEAFF.

The DNA for the CDR3 is TGTGCCAGCAGGATGGGCAGCCCAAGAAGCACTGAAGCTTTCTTT. Protein: CASRMGSPRSTEAFF. The gene calls are TRBV7-8 and TRBJ1-1; no definite D call. Looked up from germline, CDR1 is SGHVS and CDR2 is FQNEAQ. Deletions cut 6 bases from V and 4 bases from J, with 18 bases between. The CDR3 sequence is 15 residues long.

V is TRBV19 and J is TRBJ2-3; 8 nucleotides align to TRBD1. There are 15 residues in the CDR3. Trimming removed 5 bases from V and 2 bases from J; junction bases left unmatched: 6. CDR1 LNHDA and CDR2 SQIVND come from the germline V gene (reference sequence). CDR3 nucleotides: TGTGCCAGTAGTGTCGGACAGGGATCCACAGATACGCAGTATTTT. Encoded protein: CASSVGQGSTDTQYF. Full variable domain (rest looked up from reference TRBV19 and TRBJ2-3): DGGITQSPKYLFRKEGQNVTLSCEQNLNHDAMYWYRQDPGQGLRLIYYSQIVNDFQKGDIAEGYSVSREKKESFPLTVTSAQKNPTAFYLCASSVGQGSTDTQYFGPGTRLTVL.

The V and J genes are TRBV7-9 and TRBJ2-1, with 9 bases that match TRBD2. The CDR3 extends over 12 amino acids. CDR1 and CDR2 from the germline V gene are SEHNR and FQNEAQ (reference sequence). V was pared by 11 bases and J by 9 bases, with 8 bases of the junction left unmatched. The CDR3 region has the DNA TGTGCCGGAGAGGGACTAGCTAGTGAGCAGTTCTTC. Its translation: CAGEGLASEQFF.

This clone was detected once. This sequence joins TRBV15 and TRBJ2-2; possible D gene TRBD2, 6 bases. The CDR3 consists of 14 residues. From germline, CDR1 is LNHNV and CDR2 YYDKDF (reference sequence). Between the trimmed V and J ends, which lost 5 bases and 4 bases, there was a span of 11 bases. The CDR3 loop reads CATSGTGLTGELFF. In nucleotides, the CDR3 is TGTGCCACCAGCGGAACGGGACTCACCGGGGAGCTGTTTTTT.